In this sample, the clone carrying this T cell receptor (beta chain) turned up many times. Its antigen is unidentified. The sample belongs to a study of neurological immune-mediated disorders. Findings and limits, study-wide: HTLV-1-associated myelopathy led in TCR clonal expansion, while multiple sclerosis ranked lowest, below healthy controls.

The CDR3 has 12 residues. The V gene lost 6 bases and the J gene lost 12 bases, with 17 bases spanning the gap. Germline CDR1 MNHEY, CDR2 SVGAGI. TCRdb re-derived calls from the 5' RACE reads in MiXCR, one entry per CDR3 protein. The data hold 39,000 or so distinct CDR3 sequences, with about 4.8% observed a single time. The specimen sequenced was CD4+ T cells from blood. The sequence derives from a man aged 18 to 35 in good health. V gene TRBV6-5 combines with J gene TRBJ1-1, with TRBD1 as a possible D gene (6 bases). CDR3 DNA sequence: TGTGCCAGCAGCCTTACCGGGACAACTTCTTTCTTT. This codes for CASSLTGTTSFF.